The source of this T cell receptor beta chain is a study of control samples from healthy donors and cancer patients. CDR1 and CDR2 from the germline V gene are SGHNT and YYREEE (reference sequence). With 0 bases removed from V and 3 bases from J, the gap between germline ends came to 15 bases. CDR3 length equals 16 residues. Profiling relied on immunoSEQ multiplex PCR, and the TCRdb table lists in-frame clones only, not all of them. Among 130,000 or so clones listed, around nine tenths were seen once. This sequence joins TRBV5-4 and TRBJ1-1; D perhaps matches TRBD1 (6 bases). The receptor was isolated from a man aged 50 to 59 in good health. Sequencing input: blood. The CDR3 is CASSLVDGTPDTEAFF. Written as DNA, the CDR3 is TGTGCCAGCAGCTTGGTGGATGGGACACCAGACACTGAAGCTTTCTTT.